Each of the 17 T cell receptor beta chains below was sequenced from the same sample in a study of CD8+ T cells in alopecia areata. Reverse transcription of extracted RNA yielded cDNA, which provided the sequencing template. The repertoire was sequenced with immunoSEQ multiplex PCR; TCRdb's copy has only in-frame clones and lacks some. The table has over 120,000 clones, roughly 52% seen once. The treatment: oral pan-JAK inhibitor, 5-10 mg twice daily. Sequenced material: CD8+ T cells sorted from blood, taken at week 4, from a patient treated with tofacitinib. These receptors all come from a human donor with alopecia areata.

This chain links TRBV7-9 with TRBJ1-2; D may be TRBD1 (5 bases). CDR3 size: 14 residues. Germline CDR1 is SEHNR and CDR2 is FQNEAQ (reference sequence). V was clipped by 2 bases and J by 1 base, with 8 bases between them. The CDR3 DNA follows: TGTGCCAGCAGCTTACCAGGGTTTAACTATGGCTACACCTTC. This sequence encodes CASSLPGFNYGYTF.

The V call is TRBV7-3, the J call TRBJ2-2; the D call may be TRBD1 or TRBD2 (5 bases each). With 5 bases removed from V and 4 bases from J, the gap between germline ends came to 17 bases. This CDR3 has 16 residues. The germline V gene encodes CDR1 SGHTA and CDR2 FQGTGA. Here the CDR3 reads CASSARGSEGTGELFF. The CDR3 DNA reads TGTGCCAGCAGCGCAAGGGGATCTGAGGGCACCGGGGAGCTGTTTTTT.

In this sample, this clone turned up a few times. V usage is TRBV10-3 and J usage is TRBJ2-7, with a possible D match to TRBD1 (6 bases). Germline V gene data show CDR1 as ENHRY and CDR2 as SYGVKD. The CDR3 is 14 residues long. Trimming shortened V by 4 bases and J by 2 bases, and 12 bases separated the two germline ends. This CDR3 reads CAISGAGEPYEQYF. The CDR3 region has the DNA TGTGCCATCAGTGGCGCAGGGGAACCCTACGAGCAGTACTTC.

The chain couples TRBV7-2 to TRBJ1-2; D is possibly TRBD1 (5 bases). Deletions cut 4 bases from V and 4 bases from J, with 16 bases between. Germline-derived CDR1 and CDR2 are SGHTA and FQGNSA. The CDR3 sequence is 15 residues long. This chain's CDR3 is CASSYPPGTSYGYTF. CDR3 DNA: TGTGCCAGCAGCTACCCACCAGGGACTTCCTATGGCTACACCTTC. Full variable domain (remainder filled in from reference TRBV7-2 and TRBJ1-2): GAGVSQSPSNKVTEKGKDVELRCDPISGHTALYWYRQSLGQGLEFLIYFQGNSAPDKSGLPSDRFSAERTGGSVSTLTIQRTQQEDSAVYLCASSYPPGTSYGYTFGSGTRLTVV.

This clone came up a few times. The chain has TRBV29-1 and TRBJ2-3; D remains ambiguous. This CDR3 spans 13 amino acids. Trimming took 4 bases from V and 4 from J, leaving 12 bases between them. The V gene's germline CDR1 is SQVTM and CDR2 ANQGSEA. The CDR3 spells CSVVGGSPDTQYF. In DNA form, the CDR3 reads TGCAGCGTTGTCGGCGGCAGTCCAGATACGCAGTATTTT.

CDR3 sequence (DNA): TGCAGCGTTGAAGGGACAGTCCTAGGGGACAATGAGCAGTTCTTC. Translation: CSVEGTVLGDNEQFF. The chain employs TRBV29-1 and TRBJ2-1; D is possibly TRBD1 (6 bases). Germline CDR1 is SQVTM and CDR2 is ANQGSEA. The CDR3 contains 15 residues. With 1 base removed from V and 5 bases from J, the gap between germline ends came to 15 bases.

The chain uses TRBV6-1 and TRBJ2-7; D remains unclear. The CDR3 runs 13 residues. Germline CDR1 reads MNHNS; CDR2 reads SASEGT. V gave up 1 base and J gave up 0 bases, with 4 bases separating them. The CDR3 loop is CASSEVLSYEQYF. DNA for the CDR3: TGTGCCAGCAGTGAAGTCCTCTCCTACGAGCAGTACTTC.

Notes on this clone: This sample also contains other DNA sequences that code for the same CDR3. J is TRBJ2-2 and V is TRBV9; D not certain. The CDR3 runs to 14 residues. CDR1 and CDR2 (germline): SGDLS, YYNGEE. Trimming removed 0 bases at V and 2 bases at J, with 5 bases between. CDR3 in DNA: TGTGCCAGCAGCGTAGGCGGTAACACCGGGGAGCTGTTTTTT. It encodes CASSVGGNTGELFF.

The chain links TRBV5-1 to TRBJ2-1, with D possibly matching TRBD1 (5 bases). The CDR3 length is 14 residues. Deletions cut 0 bases from V and 4 bases from J, with 8 bases between. Germline-derived CDR1 and CDR2 are SGHRS and YFSETQ. CDR3 DNA sequence: TGCGCCAGCAGCTTGGCTCCAGGGTACAATGAGCAGTTCTTC. This sequence encodes CASSLAPGYNEQFF.

The chain links TRBV4-2 to TRBJ2-7; 10 bases are shared with TRBD2. Germline CDR1 LGHNA, CDR2 YNFKEQ. V was clipped by 4 bases and J by 1 base; unmatched bases: 1. This CDR3 has 14 residues. The CDR3 sequence is CASSPSGGSYEQYF. DNA for the CDR3: TGTGCCAGCAGCCCTAGCGGGGGATCCTACGAGCAGTACTTC.

This clone has just a few counts. This chain links TRBV27 with TRBJ2-5; D may correspond to TRBD1 or TRBD2 (6 bases each). This CDR3 region has 14 residues. V shed 6 bases and J shed 5 bases, with 16 bases lying between them. Per the germline V gene, CDR1 is MNHEY and CDR2 is SMNVEV (reference sequence). This CDR3 is CASSSRGAGETQYF. The DNA for the CDR3 is TGTGCCAGCAGCTCTAGGGGGGCGGGGGAGACCCAGTACTTC.

The table lists this clone with a few counts. The chain combines TRBV6-6 with TRBJ2-5; D not certain. The CDR3 spans 13 residues. V lost 1 base and J lost 0, with 3 bases in between. Germline lookup yields CDR1 MNHNY and CDR2 SVGAGI (reference sequence). For the CDR3, the DNA is TGTGCCAGCAGTTACTGGAACCAAGAGACCCAGTACTTC. Protein sequence: CASSYWNQETQYF.

The rearrangement links TRBV7-9 to TRBJ2-2, with 12 bases that match TRBD2. The CDR3 runs 17 residues. CDR1 is SEHNR, CDR2 FQNEAQ, per germline (reference sequence). The J segment lost 1 base and the V segment lost 5 bases, leaving 5 bases of the junction unmatched. The CDR3 DNA reads as TGTGCCAGCAGCAAGGGACTAGCGGGCGAGAACACCGGGGAGCTGTTTTTT. This codes for CASSKGLAGENTGELFF.

This chain joins TRBV6-1 and TRBJ2-7, with D uncertain. The CDR3 is 13 amino acids. Germline CDR1 and CDR2: MNHNS and SASEGT. Trimming stripped 0 bases from V and 2 bases from J, with 5 bases between. The CDR3 DNA sequence: TGTGCCAGCAGTGAAGCCCGGGCCTACGAGCAGTACTTC. Its protein product is CASSEARAYEQYF.

The J gene is TRBJ2-1, the V gene TRBV6-5; D ambiguous. V was shortened by 5 bases and J by 10 bases, with 12 bases between the two germline ends. Per the germline V gene, CDR1 is MNHEY and CDR2 is SVGAGI. The CDR3 consists of 12 residues. CDR3 sequence reads: CASSRFDGEQFF. The CDR3 DNA sequence: TGTGCCAGCAGTCGGTTCGATGGGGAGCAGTTCTTC.

This clone showed up just a few times. CDR3 amino acids: CASSQEEIYNEQFF. DNA of the CDR3: TGCGCCAGCAGCCAAGAGGAAATCTACAATGAGCAGTTCTTC. The chain is built from TRBV4-1 and TRBJ2-1; D ambiguous. Trimming shortened V by 0 bases and J by 3 bases, and 6 bases separated the two germline ends. Germline loops: CDR1 MGHRA, CDR2 YSYEKL. CDR3 length: 14 amino acids.

The chain employs TRBV29-1 and TRBJ2-3, with 10 nucleotides matching TRBD2. With 7 bases clipped from V and 1 base from J, the junction kept 5 bases outside the gene matches. The CDR3 spans 14 residues. The germline gives CDR1 SQVTM, CDR2 ANQGSEA. CDR3 protein: CSAGTSDGTDTQYF. For the CDR3, the DNA is TGCAGCGCCGGGACTAGCGATGGCACAGATACGCAGTATTTT.